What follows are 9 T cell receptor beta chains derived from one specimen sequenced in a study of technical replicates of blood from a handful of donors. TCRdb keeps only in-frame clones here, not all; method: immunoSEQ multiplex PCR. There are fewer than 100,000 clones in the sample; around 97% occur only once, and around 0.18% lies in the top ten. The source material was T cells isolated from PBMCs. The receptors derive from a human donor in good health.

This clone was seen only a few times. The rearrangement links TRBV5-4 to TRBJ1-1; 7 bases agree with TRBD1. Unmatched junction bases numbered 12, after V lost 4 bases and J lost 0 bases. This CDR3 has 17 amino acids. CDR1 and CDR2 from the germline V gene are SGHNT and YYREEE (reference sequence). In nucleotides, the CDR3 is TGTGCCAGCAGCCAGAATCCGGGACAGACTTTGAACACTGAAGCTTTCTTT. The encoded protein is CASSQNPGQTLNTEAFF. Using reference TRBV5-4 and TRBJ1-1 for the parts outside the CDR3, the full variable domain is ETGVTQSPTHLIKTRGQQVTLRCSSQSGHNTVSWYQQALGQGPQFIFQYYREEENGRGNFPPRFSGLQFPNYSSELNVNALELDDSALYLCASSQNPGQTLNTEAFFGQGTRLTVV.

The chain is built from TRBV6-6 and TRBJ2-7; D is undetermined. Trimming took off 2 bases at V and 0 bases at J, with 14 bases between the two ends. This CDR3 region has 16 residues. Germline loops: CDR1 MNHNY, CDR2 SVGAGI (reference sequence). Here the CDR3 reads CASSYGNRKNSYEQYF. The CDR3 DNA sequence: TGTGCCAGCAGTTACGGTAACAGAAAGAACTCCTACGAGCAGTACTTC.

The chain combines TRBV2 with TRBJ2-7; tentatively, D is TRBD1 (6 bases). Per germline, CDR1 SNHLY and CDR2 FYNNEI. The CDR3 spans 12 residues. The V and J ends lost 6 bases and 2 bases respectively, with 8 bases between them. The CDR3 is CASRGTPYEQYF. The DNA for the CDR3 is TGTGCCAGCAGGGGGACACCCTACGAGCAGTACTTC. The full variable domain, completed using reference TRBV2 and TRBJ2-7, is EPEVTQTPSHQVTQMGQEVILRCVPISNHLYFYWYRQILGQKVEFLVSFYNNEISEKSEIFDDQFSVERPDGSNFTLKIRSTKLEDSAMYFCASRGTPYEQYFGPGTRLTVT.

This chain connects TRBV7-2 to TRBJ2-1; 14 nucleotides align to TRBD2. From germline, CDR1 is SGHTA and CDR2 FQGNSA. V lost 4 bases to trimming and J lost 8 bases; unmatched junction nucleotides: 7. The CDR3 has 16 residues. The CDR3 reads CASSSWTSGRTHEQFF. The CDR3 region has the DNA TGTGCCAGCAGCTCCTGGACTAGCGGGAGGACCCATGAGCAGTTCTTC.

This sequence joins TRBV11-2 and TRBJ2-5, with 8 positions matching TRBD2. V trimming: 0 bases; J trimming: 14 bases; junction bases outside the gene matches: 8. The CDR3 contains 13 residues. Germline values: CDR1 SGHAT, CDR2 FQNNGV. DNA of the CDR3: TGTGCCAGCAGCTTAGAGCGACTAGCGAGCGCCTACTTC. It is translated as CASSLERLASAYF.

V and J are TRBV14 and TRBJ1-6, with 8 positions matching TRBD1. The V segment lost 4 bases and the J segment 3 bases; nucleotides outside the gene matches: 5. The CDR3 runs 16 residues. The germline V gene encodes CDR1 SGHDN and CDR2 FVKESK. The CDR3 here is CASSPRGRYYNSPLHF. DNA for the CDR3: TGTGCCAGCAGCCCCAGGGGGCGTTACTATAATTCACCCCTCCACTTT.

CDR3 sequence reads: CASSQRGVGYYQPQHF. The CDR3 DNA reads TGCGCCAGCAGCCAGCGCGGCGTAGGCTACTATCAGCCCCAGCATTTT. The V and J genes are TRBV4-1 and TRBJ1-5; D uncertain. V was clipped by 3 bases and J by 5 bases, with 17 bases between them. The CDR3 is 16 amino acids. Per germline, CDR1 MGHRA and CDR2 YSYEKL.

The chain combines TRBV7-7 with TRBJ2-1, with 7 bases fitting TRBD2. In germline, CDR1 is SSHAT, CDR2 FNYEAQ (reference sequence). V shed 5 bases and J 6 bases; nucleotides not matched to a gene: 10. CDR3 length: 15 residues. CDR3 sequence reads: CASSPGGGLPNEQFF. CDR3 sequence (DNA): TGTGCCAGCAGCCCGGGTGGGGGACTACCCAATGAGCAGTTCTTC.

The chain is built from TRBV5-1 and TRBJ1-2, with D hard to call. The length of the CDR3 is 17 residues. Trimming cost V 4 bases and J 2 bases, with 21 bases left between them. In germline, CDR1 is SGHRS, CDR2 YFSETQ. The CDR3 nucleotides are TGCGCCAGCAGCCCGGGGAGGTCTAATTGGGTCAACTATGGCTACACCTTC. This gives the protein CASSPGRSNWVNYGYTF.